The text below deals with one T cell receptor (beta chain). The antigen is unknown. These data are taken from a study of PD-1 blockade in mismatch repair-deficient tumors. Study-wide background: Patients had over ten mismatch repair-deficient cancer types and were previously treated and progressing. Study results and caveats: Rapid post-treatment expansion, then contraction, generally preceding radiologic response, marked tumor-resident clones.

PCR or immunohistochemistry showed mismatch repair deficiency in every enrolled patient. A few pembrolizumab responders had their TCRs sequenced. This CDR3 is built from 11 residues. Deletions cut 5 bases from V and 5 bases from J, with 4 bases between. CDR1 SGHNT and CDR2 YENEEA come from the germline V gene. The protocol was immunoSEQ multiplex PCR, while the TCRdb copy is restricted to in-frame clones and leaves out a portion. The table records 60,000 to 75,000 clones, approximately 88% of them present only once. Sequenced material: peripheral blood, taken 52 weeks after starting pembrolizumab. The origin of this receptor is an adult with mismatch repair-deficient cancer. The chain is built from TRBV11-3 and TRBJ1-3; D not resolved. The CDR3 loop reads CASSERNTIYF. CDR3 DNA: TGTGCCAGCAGCGAGCGAAACACCATATATTTT.